This is a list of T cell receptor beta chains from one sample in a study of T-cell memory formation after mild COVID-19. TCRdb re-called the 5' RACE reads through MiXCR, storing one row per CDR3 protein. The repertoire holds under 60,000 distinct CDR3 sequences, with approximately 9.1% as singletons. Material: PBMCs or a T cell subset sorted from them (not recorded which). The receptors come from an adult woman who had mild COVID-19 (a few samples of this study predate the infection). Cell type and time point are not known. The CDR3 runs from the conserved cysteine through the conserved F or W. Fields, in order: V gene, clone size, CDR3 length, CDR3 protein. Size is stated for part of the rows, as once, few or many counts, or as a class when the clone is expanded.

V: TRBV12-3/TRBV12-4
size: NA
length: 16
CDR3: CASSPEFRDRRYEQYF

V: TRBV4-2
size: many
length: 17
CDR3: CASSPPGGTGRRSEQFF

V: TRBV5-1
size: many
length: 17
CDR3: CASSPILPGQSYNEQFF

V: TRBV20-1
size: few
length: 13
CDR3: CSALQDRNTEAFF

V: TRBV11-3
size: few
length: 14
CDR3: CASRPQGDGNEQFF

V: TRBV5-1
size: few
length: 17
CDR3: CASSSGSASPRTDTQYF

V: TRBV12-3/TRBV12-4
size: few
length: 14
CDR3: CASNLAGVSYEQYF

V: TRBV3-1
size: NA
length: 13
CDR3: CASRHRGTRELFF

V: TRBV12-3/TRBV12-4
size: few
length: 16
CDR3: CASSFSLLGRRPEAFF

V: TRBV20-1
size: NA
length: 19
CDR3: CSARDLRREGLDSTDTQYF

V: TRBV6-5
size: NA
length: 14
CDR3: CASSYGQGNSPLHF

V: TRBV19
size: few
length: 13
CDR3: CASSSRGPNEQYF

V: TRBV7-9
size: NA
length: 14
CDR3: CASSLTGAGNTIYF

V: TRBV20-1
size: NA
length: 12
CDR3: CSASPGNYGYTF

V: TRBV12-2
size: few
length: 17
CDR3: CASRLANRRRGTYGYTF

V: TRBV6-2/TRBV6-3
size: NA
length: 15
CDR3: CASSYFRGRRPEQFF

V: TRBV4-2
size: many
length: 15
CDR3: CASSREPQGAGEQYF

V: TRBV7-2
size: many
length: 16
CDR3: CASSLFRRGAGETQYF

V: TRBV30
size: many
length: 15
CDR3: CAWSVGGTGINEAFF

V: TRBV12-3/TRBV12-4
size: many
length: 18
CDR3: CASSSGPTRGSGANVLTF

V: TRBV4-1
size: NA
length: 15
CDR3: CASSQDDRPLEKLFF

V: TRBV6-6
size: many
length: 10
CDR3: CASSDRSIYF

V: TRBV6-1
size: NA
length: 13
CDR3: CASRPTGTGELFF

V: TRBV4-3
size: many
length: 15
CDR3: CASSLRRGLTGELFF

V: TRBV7-6
size: many
length: 13
CDR3: CASSPRGTDTQYF

V: TRBV30
size: NA
length: 21
CDR3: CAWSVRPPGLAGVGGSYEQYF

V: TRBV27
size: many
length: 16
CDR3: CASSIDPNRAVNSEYF

V: TRBV4-1
size: many
length: 17
CDR3: CASSQEAGGSIDYGYTF

V: TRBV7-2
size: few
length: 14
CDR3: CASSPPVEGFGLFF

V: TRBV20-1
size: few
length: 14
CDR3: CSARDGGPLETQYF

V: TRBV21-1
size: NA
length: 15
CDR3: CASSNSQVENYGYTF

V: TRBV20-1
size: NA
length: 13
CDR3: CSARDRENYGYTF

V: TRBV20-1
size: many
length: 14
CDR3: CSAKREGPTGELFF

V: TRBV11-2
size: few
length: 13
CDR3: CASSPRLAGEQFF

V: TRBV24-1
size: many
length: 16
CDR3: CATSDRSGGVFNEQFF

V: TRBV2
size: many
length: 18
CDR3: CASSLTDGLAGVTNIQYF

V: TRBV4-2
size: many
length: 16
CDR3: CASSQDHTGAGAEAFF

V: TRBV2
size: NA
length: 16
CDR3: CASRIGLAGVSNTQYF

V: TRBV4-3
size: NA
length: 14
CDR3: CASSQVDRDTEAFF

V: TRBV12-3/TRBV12-4
size: few
length: 15
CDR3: CASSYSGSRTDTQYF

V: TRBV27
size: NA
length: 15
CDR3: CASSATGWMGTEAFF

V: TRBV4-2
size: few
length: 16
CDR3: CASSPWTGGTNEKLFF

V: TRBV15
size: NA
length: 16
CDR3: CATSRVAGVGTDTQYF

V: TRBV20-1
size: NA
length: 12
CDR3: CSGMGNEYGYTF

V: TRBV7-2
size: many
length: 18
CDR3: CASRGLAGGPSSYNEQFF

V: TRBV4-1
size: many
length: 18
CDR3: CASSQYSGTGGLSTEAFF

V: TRBV20-1
size: NA
length: 14
CDR3: CSARGGRNTGELFF

V: TRBV7-9
size: many
length: 13
CDR3: CASRNREEETQYF

V: TRBV7-9
size: NA
length: 15
CDR3: CASTSGQFYQETQYF

V: TRBV6-1
size: NA
length: 18
CDR3: CASRPGTGPIGSNQPQHF

V: TRBV6-6
size: few
length: 16
CDR3: CASSYSIVGGAYEQYF

V: TRBV6-6
size: few
length: 13
CDR3: CASSPPTGDIQYF

V: TRBV5-5
size: many
length: 15
CDR3: CASSLTSGGAGTQYF

V: TRBV6-6
size: NA
length: 14
CDR3: CASSYSHTFYEQYF

V: TRBV7-9
size: NA
length: 12
CDR3: CASSPTPYEQYF